What follows are 15 T cell receptor beta chains derived from one specimen sequenced in a study of T cell changes during pregnancy in multiple sclerosis. Method: immunoSEQ multiplex PCR; TCRdb's copy keeps in-frame clones and lacks some. This table has some 37,000 clones, over 80% appearing once. The sequenced sample was PBMCs (not recorded whether the cells were cultured). The receptors come from a female donor with multiple sclerosis, enrolled in a pregnancy study.

This clone showed up just once. The CDR3 protein is CASSLRTSGADEQFF. The CDR3 coding sequence is TGTGCCAGCAGCTTGAGGACTAGCGGGGCCGATGAGCAGTTCTTC. The chain carries TRBV5-4 and TRBJ2-1, with TRBD2 identical over 12 bases. The CDR3 is 15 residues long. Looked up from germline, CDR1 is SGHNT and CDR2 is YYREEE (reference sequence). V shed 1 base and J 8 bases; nucleotides not matched to a gene: 4.

The chain carries TRBV5-1 and TRBJ1-2; D may be TRBD1 (5 bases). The germline V and J ends were trimmed by 5 bases and 0 bases, with 11 bases remaining between them. The CDR3 is 14 residues long. CDR1 SGHRS and CDR2 YFSETQ come from the germline V gene. CDR3 region: CASRADRSNYGYTF. The CDR3 region has the DNA TGCGCCAGCAGAGCCGACAGATCTAACTATGGCTACACCTTC.

J is TRBJ2-1 and V is TRBV25-1; 8 bases fit TRBD1. The CDR3 runs 15 residues. V lost 6 bases and J lost 10; bases outside the gene matches: 14. Germline CDR1 and CDR2: MGHDK and SYGVNS. CDR3: CASSDSGGAVGEQFF. The CDR3, as DNA: TGTGCCAGCAGCGACTCAGGGGGCGCGGTTGGAGAGCAGTTCTTC.

This chain joins TRBV5-6 and TRBJ2-7; weak D call: TRBD2 (6 bases). The CDR3 has 14 residues. Germline CDR1 reads SGHDT; CDR2 reads YYEEEE. Trimming took off 4 bases at V and 3 bases at J, with 14 bases between the two ends. CDR3 protein: CASSPATGDYEQYF. The DNA of the CDR3 is TGTGCCAGCAGCCCGGCAACGGGGGACTACGAGCAGTACTTC.

The count of this clone is one. The chain uses TRBV7-2 and TRBJ2-5; a weak D match, TRBD1 (6 bases). V lost 5 bases and J lost 2, with 12 bases in between. CDR3 length: 14 residues. Germline loops: CDR1 SGHTA, CDR2 FQGNSA. For the CDR3, the DNA is TGTGCCAGCAGCCCCTTCGGACAGCAAGAGACCCAGTACTTC. Translation gives CASSPFGQQETQYF.

The chain uses TRBV28 and TRBJ2-7, with 9 bases that match TRBD1. This CDR3 has 17 residues. With 6 bases clipped from V and 1 base from J, the junction kept 13 bases outside the gene matches. Germline V gene lookup returns CDR1 MDHEN and CDR2 SYDVKM. CDR3 sequence reads: CASSPLQGARESYEQYF. The CDR3 DNA is TGTGCCAGCAGCCCATTACAGGGGGCGCGGGAGTCCTACGAGCAGTACTTC.

This chain's CDR3 is CASSLIMGTNTEAFF. The CDR3 nucleotides read TGTGCCAGCAGTTTAATTATGGGGACGAACACTGAAGCTTTCTTT. This chain connects TRBV27 to TRBJ1-1, with a possible D match to TRBD1 (5 bases). CDR1 MNHEY and CDR2 SMNVEV come from the germline V gene (reference sequence). The length of the CDR3 is 15 residues. V dropped 2 bases and J dropped 1 base, with 11 bases sitting between them.

The chain has TRBV5-8 and TRBJ2-2; no definite D call. The CDR3 covers 15 residues. V gave up 6 bases and J gave up 3 bases, with 15 bases separating them. Germline CDR1 SGHTS, CDR2 YDEGEE. The CDR3 sequence: CASTPRSSYTGELFF. The CDR3 DNA reads as TGTGCCAGCACCCCCCGCAGTTCGTACACCGGGGAGCTGTTTTTT. Drawing the rest from reference TRBV5-8 and TRBJ2-2, the complete variable domain is EAGVTQSPTHLIKTRGQQATLRCSPISGHTSVYWYQQALGLGLQFLLWYDEGEERNRGNFPPRFSGRQFPNYSSELNVNALELEDSALYLCASTPRSSYTGELFFGEGSRLTVL.

V and J are TRBV29-1 and TRBJ1-2, with D perhaps matching TRBD1 (5 bases). The CDR3 sequence is 14 residues long. CDR1 and CDR2 (germline): SQVTM, ANQGSEA. V lost 5 bases, J lost 3 bases, and 16 bases lay in between. This CDR3 reads CSVRAREADYGYTF. The CDR3, as DNA: TGCAGCGTTAGGGCCAGGGAGGCCGACTATGGCTACACCTTC.

V and J are TRBV6-9 and TRBJ2-7; 12 bases align to TRBD2. This CDR3 spans 15 amino acids. V was clipped by 7 bases and J by 2 bases; unmatched bases: 6. Per germline, CDR1 MNHGY and CDR2 SVAAGI. Here the CDR3 DNA reads TGTGCCAGCACCCAGACTAGCGGGAGCCCCTACGAGCAGTACTTC. It encodes CASTQTSGSPYEQYF.

This clone was seen just once. The chain combines TRBV5-6 with TRBJ2-5, with 10 nucleotides matching TRBD1. The CDR3 has 13 amino acids. V shed 4 bases and J 5 bases; nucleotides not matched to a gene: 2. From germline, CDR1 is SGHDT and CDR2 YYEEEE. The CDR3 bases are TGTGCCAGCAGCATGGGACAGGGGGAGACCCAGTACTTC. Residues: CASSMGQGETQYF.

With regard to this clone: At the DNA level, this CDR3 is encoded by other sequences in the same sample as well. The J gene is TRBJ2-7, the V gene TRBV27; 7 positions agree with TRBD2. V lost 6 bases and J lost 1; bases outside the gene matches: 3. This CDR3 is built from 13 residues. CDR1 and CDR2 from the germline V gene are MNHEY and SMNVEV (reference sequence). CDR3 DNA: TGTGCCAGCAGAATAGCGGGTTCCTACGAGCAGTACTTC. Translated: CASRIAGSYEQYF.

This clone was found a few times. The chain recombines TRBV4-2 with TRBJ1-4, with D possibly matching TRBD1 (6 bases). There are 14 residues in the CDR3. CDR1 is LGHNA and CDR2 is YNFKEQ in the germline V gene. V was pared by 4 bases and J by 7 bases, with 13 bases between. The CDR3 DNA follows: TGTGCCAGCAGCCCGCAGGGGACCGGTGAAAAACTGTTTTTT. Residues: CASSPQGTGEKLFF.

V gene TRBV6-1 combines with J gene TRBJ2-7; 14 bases are shared with TRBD2. The CDR3 covers 15 residues. The V and J ends lost 7 bases and 8 bases, in that order; junction bases with no gene match: 10. Germline CDR1 reads MNHNS; CDR2 reads SASEGT. The CDR3 nucleotides read TGTGCCAGCAAAAGACTAGCGGGAGGGCCGGAGAAGCAGTACTTC. This gives the protein CASKRLAGGPEKQYF.

The chain employs TRBV10-1 and TRBJ2-3, with D hard to call. Trimming pared 3 bases from V and 0 bases from J, leaving 13 bases between. CDR3 size: 16 residues. Germline loops: CDR1 WNHNN, CDR2 SYGVQD (reference sequence). CDR3 DNA: TGCGCCAGCAGTGAACTCCAGGCTCTTAGCACAGATACGCAGTATTTT. This gives the protein CASSELQALSTDTQYF.